This T cell receptor (beta chain) was sequenced for a study of identical twins. Study-wide findings and caveats: It was out-of-frame TCR alpha sharing in monozygotic twins that models underestimated.

Worth noting for this clonotype: Its cognate antigen is unknown.

TCRdb processed the 5' RACE reads anew with MiXCR; each CDR3 protein has one entry. The table lists more than 650,000 distinct CDR3 sequences, 5.5% to 6.5% of them singletons, with approximately 1.6% in the top ten. CDR1 and CDR2 (germline): SGHTA, FQGNSA. The CDR3 totals 16 residues. Trimming removed 0 bases from V and 3 bases from J, with 12 bases in between. The sample taken for sequencing was naive T cells sorted from blood. This receptor was identified in a man younger than 35 in good health. The chain links TRBV7-2 to TRBJ1-5; the D is unclear. The CDR3, as DNA: TGTGCCAGCAGCTTAGCGCAGAGAGGGAACAATCAGCCCCAGCATTTT. Amino acid sequence: CASSLAQRGNNQPQHF.